The rows below give T cell receptor beta chains drawn from one sample of a study of T cell repertoires in cytomegalovirus infection. Their antigens remain unidentified. TCRdb recomputed calls from the reads with MiXCR, one row per CDR3 protein. The data show around 69,000 distinct CDR3 sequences, 20% to 25% seen once. The sequencing used CD8+ T cells from cultured PBMCs, collected from culture after CMV antigen stimulation. Source of these receptors: a human donor in good health (CMV status not recorded). Some clones in this sample may be carry-over from other donors' samples. Both conserved end residues are part of each CDR3. Fields, in order: D gene, J gene, V gene, clone size, CDR3 DNA, CDR3 protein. A D gene is named only where the DNA matches it firmly. Clone size is not always given. Where it is, it says once, few, many or a class for expanded clones.

>-|TRBJ2-7|TRBV12-3/TRBV12-4|-
TGTGCCAGCAGTTTAGCGCTTCGCGAGCAGTACTTC
CASSLALREQYF
>TRBD1|TRBJ2-7|TRBV6-1|-
TGTGCCAGCAGTGAACGAGGCGGGACAGGGCGGGGGTACTCCTACGAGCAGTACTTC
CASSERGGTGRGYSYEQYF
>TRBD1|TRBJ2-2|TRBV4-1|few
TGCGCCAGCAGCCAAACTAGACAGGGGGCGTCCGGGGAGCTGTTTTTT
CASSQTRQGASGELFF
>-|TRBJ2-5|TRBV6-8|-
TGTGCCAGCAGAACCACTGGCGAGACCCAGTACTTC
CASRTTGETQYF
>-|TRBJ2-1|TRBV6-2/TRBV6-3|-
TGTGCCAGCAGTTACCCGAAACTGGACAGCAATGAGCAGTTCTTC
CASSYPKLDSNEQFF
>TRBD2|TRBJ2-3|TRBV7-6|-
TGTGCCAGCAGCTCGGCGGGGGGCACAGATACGCAGTATTTT
CASSSAGGTDTQYF
>TRBD1|TRBJ1-2|TRBV6-2/TRBV6-3|-
TGTGCCAGCAGTTACTCTTCGGGGACAGGTGGAGCCTTC
CASSYSSGTGGAF
>TRBD1|TRBJ2-1|TRBV27|-
TGTGCCAGCGGACAGGGGGCGCCGGGGGGCAATGAGCAGTTCTTC
CASGQGAPGGNEQFF
>-|TRBJ1-1|TRBV7-9|few
TGTGCCAGCAGCCCTCGGCGGGGTTCGAACACTGAAGCTTTCTTT
CASSPRRGSNTEAFF
>-|TRBJ2-7|TRBV7-2|few
TGTGCCAGCAGCTTACACTACGAGCAGTACTTC
CASSLHYEQYF
>-|TRBJ2-2|TRBV6-2/TRBV6-3|many
TGTGCCAGCAGTACCACTCCCACCGGGGAGCTGTTTTTT
CASSTTPTGELFF
>TRBD2|TRBJ2-7|TRBV13|-
TGTGCCAGCAGCTTAGCGAGGACTAGCTACGAGCAGTACTTC
CASSLARTSYEQYF
>-|TRBJ2-3|TRBV15|once
TGTGCCATCCTCAGGGAGAGATATACGCAGTATTTT
CAILRERYTQYF
>TRBD2|TRBJ2-7|TRBV7-9|few
TGTGCCAGCAGCGCGGGAGGGCGGGCCTCCTACGAGCAGTACTTC
CASSAGGRASYEQYF
>-|TRBJ1-2|TRBV6-2/TRBV6-3|few
TGTGCCAGCAGTTACGAGGAGGTACCTAACTATGGCTACACCTTC
CASSYEEVPNYGYTF
>-|TRBJ1-6|TRBV7-2|-
TGTGCCAGCAGCCCCCCCCTCCACTTT
CASSPPLHF
>TRBD1|TRBJ1-2|TRBV4-1|many
TGCGCCAGCAGCCAAGATGAGCGGACAGGGGTTCGGGCGGGAAGTGGCTACACCTTC
CASSQDERTGVRAGSGYTF
>-|TRBJ2-7|TRBV4-1|-
TGCGCCAGCAGCCAAGAAGGCAGGGTTGGTCGGTACTTC
CASSQEGRVGRYF
>-|TRBJ2-1|TRBV11-3|few
TGTGCCAGCAGCTTACGGGGGCGAAACAATGAGCAGTTCTTC
CASSLRGRNNEQFF
>-|TRBJ1-4|TRBV11-2|few
TGTGCCAGCAGCTTCGCGGATAAACTGTTTTTT
CASSFADKLFF
>-|TRBJ1-1|TRBV4-1|once
TGCGCCAGCAGCCCCGGGAAGGGGACTGAAGCTTTCTTT
CASSPGKGTEAFF
>TRBD2|TRBJ2-1|TRBV2|few
TGTGCCAGCCCCCTGCGGGGGGGCTACAATGAGCAGTTCTTC
CASPLRGGYNEQFF
>-|TRBJ1-2|TRBV10-1|-
TGCGCCATCCTTTCCTTATATGGCTACACCTTC
CAILSLYGYTF
>TRBD2|TRBJ2-7|TRBV7-6|few
TGTGCCAGCAGCACCCGAAGCGGGACGGAAAACTACGAGCAGTACTTC
CASSTRSGTENYEQYF
>-|TRBJ2-7|TRBV4-3|many
TGCGCCAGCAGCCAGGATGGGAGCCTGACCTACGAGCAGTACTTC
CASSQDGSLTYEQYF
>TRBD2|TRBJ2-7|TRBV9|-
TGTGCCAGCAGCGTAGAAGGTAGCGGGGGTTACGAGCAGTACTTC
CASSVEGSGGYEQYF
>-|TRBJ1-2|TRBV13|-
TGTGCCAGCAGCCCAGGCGGCCAGCCCTATGGCTACACCTTC
CASSPGGQPYGYTF
>TRBD1|TRBJ1-1|TRBV5-1|few
TGCGCCAGCAGCCGAACGACAGGGGTTGAAGCTTTCTTT
CASSRTTGVEAFF
>-|TRBJ1-1|TRBV7-2|few
TGTGCCAGCAGCTCCACCGGAACTGAAGCTTTCTTT
CASSSTGTEAFF
>TRBD1|TRBJ1-5|TRBV12-3/TRBV12-4|few
TGTGCCAGCAAACTGACAGGGGGACAGCCCCAGCATTTT
CASKLTGGQPQHF
>-|TRBJ2-1|TRBV7-9|-
TGTGCCAGCAGCTCGACGGAAGACTCCTACAATGAGCAGTTCTTC
CASSSTEDSYNEQFF
>-|TRBJ1-4|TRBV7-8|few
TGTGCCAGCAGCCCCCACCGCCGTCCGAATGAAAAACTGTTTTTT
CASSPHRRPNEKLFF
>TRBD1|TRBJ2-7|TRBV7-2|-
TGTGCCAGCAGCTTAGTAGGGACAGGGACCGAGCAGTACTTC
CASSLVGTGTEQYF
>-|TRBJ2-3|TRBV7-4|-
TGTGCCAGCAGCCACGGACAGTTTAGCACAGATACGCAGTATTTT
CASSHGQFSTDTQYF
>-|TRBJ1-2|TRBV11-2|-
TGTGCCAGCAGCTTAGTAGGAGGCTTCTATGGCTACACCTTC
CASSLVGGFYGYTF
>TRBD1|TRBJ2-1|TRBV6-2/TRBV6-3|-
TGTGCCAGCACCTCCGAGGGACAGGCCTACAATGAGCAGTTCTTC
CASTSEGQAYNEQFF